This T cell receptor (beta chain) comes out of a study of T cells in Graves' hyperthyroidism and ophthalmopathy. Notes on the study in general: Ophthalmopathy, as predicted by the model, came a median around 6.7 months after the prediction.

TCR beta CDR3 region amplification was performed from RNA transcripts. During a first-round RT-PCR of the TCR CDR3, the HTBI primer set was used. One entry per CDR3 protein, called by TCRdb with MiXCR from the multiplex PCR reads. The top ten hold 11% of the sample, which has approximately 400,000 distinct CDR3 sequences, roughly 13% seen once. In this sample, this clonotype turned up a few times. The antigen is unknown. The CDR3 loop spans 12 amino acids. Germline V gene data show CDR1 as DFQATT and CDR2 as SNEGSKA (reference sequence). The V end was cut by 3 bases, the J end by 12 bases, with 15 bases between.

Sequencing was performed on blood. This sequence joins TRBV20-1 and TRBJ2-4; D remains ambiguous. The source of this sequence is a woman aged 55-70 years with Graves' hyperthyroidism. The CDR3 region is CSARDPFGNQYF. The CDR3 DNA reads as TGCAGTGCTAGGGACCCCTTCGGCAATCAGTACTTC.